This entry describes one TCR beta chain. The sample belongs to a study of blood T cell repertoires in COVID-19. This CDR3 has 14 amino acids. V lost 5 bases and J lost 4, with 15 bases in between. CDR1 is SGHVS and CDR2 is FQNEAQ in the germline V gene. Original data processing: It was from reference gene primer amplification that nucleated cell counts were estimated. Profiled with immunoSEQ multiplex PCR; TCRdb holds only in-frame clones, not every one. V and J calls and clone size are given by that table; D and trimming were obtained from the DNA. The sample includes fewer than 75,000 clones, roughly 92% of them seen just once.

The sequencing sample was made of peripheral blood. The source is a man between 45 and 60 years old with active COVID-19. J is TRBJ2-7 and V is TRBV7-8; D is perhaps TRBD2 (5 bases). The CDR3 coding sequence is TGTGCCAGCAGCCCGATGAGGGCGAGTTACGAGCAGTACTTC. This encodes CASSPMRASYEQYF.